This TCR beta chain is from a study of blood T cell repertoires in COVID-19. Study at large: Whether acute or convalescent, the COVID-19 samples came from the United States, Italy and Spain. PBMCs, B-cell-depleted T cells, or T cells were the source of the cDNA or gDNA that made up the material.

The table lists this clone with a count of one. Per the study methods: Amplification of reference gene primers provided the estimated nucleated cell counts. The method was immunoSEQ multiplex PCR; TCRdb's version includes in-frame clones alone and lacks a portion of them. V and J calls and clone size follow that table, whereas D and trimming were derived from the DNA. This sample has about 170,000 clones, with about four fifths found just once. Germline V gene data show CDR1 as SNHLY and CDR2 as FYNNEI. V lost 8 bases and J lost 5, with 12 bases in between. The CDR3 covers 13 residues. The chain carries TRBV2 and TRBJ1-4, with unresolved D. Sequences were obtained from peripheral blood. The clonotype comes from a woman aged 80 or over with acute or convalescent COVID-19. CDR3: CASRNLPNEKLFF. CDR3 DNA: TGTGCCAGCCGAAACCTACCGAATGAAAAACTGTTTTTT. The variable domain in full, completed from reference TRBV2 and TRBJ1-4, reads EPEVTQTPSHQVTQMGQEVILRCVPISNHLYFYWYRQILGQKVEFLVSFYNNEISEKSEIFDDQFSVERPDGSNFTLKIRSTKLEDSAMYFCASRNLPNEKLFFGSGTQLSVL.